These 32 T cell receptor beta chains share one sample of origin, sequenced in a study of blood T cell repertoires in COVID-19. Repertoires were generated with immunoSEQ multiplex PCR, while TCRdb's copy carries only in-frame clones and drops some. In the table there are some 66,000 clones, 70% to 80% of which are singletons. The specimen was peripheral blood. The receptors shown here come from a woman older than 75 with acute or convalescent COVID-19.

The chain joins TRBV9 to TRBJ1-1; D not resolved. The CDR3 spans 15 residues. Trimming took off 0 bases at V and 2 bases at J, with 11 bases between the two ends. Germline assignment: CDR1 SGDLS and CDR2 YYNGEE. The CDR3 bases are TGTGCCAGCAGCGTAGCATCTGGGCCAAACACTGAAGCTTTCTTT. Translating it yields CASSVASGPNTEAFF.

The chain couples TRBV2 to TRBJ2-1, with 7 bases fitting TRBD2. Per the germline V gene, CDR1 is SNHLY and CDR2 is FYNNEI. Trimming cost V 1 base and J 2 bases; bases outside gene matches: 2. The CDR3 contains 15 residues. CDR3 nucleotide sequence: TGTGCCAGCAGTGAAGGGCGGGAGCCCTACAATGAGCAGTTCTTC. As protein: CASSEGREPYNEQFF.

The chain is built from TRBV6-6 and TRBJ2-1, with 13 bases fitting TRBD2. The CDR3 spans 15 residues. J gave up 7 bases and V 7 bases, and 7 bases lay outside the gene matches. The V gene's germline CDR1 is MNHNY and CDR2 SVGAGI (reference sequence). CDR3 DNA sequence: TGTGCCAGCAACAAGGGACTAGCGGGGCGGAATGAGCAGTTCTTC. Translation gives CASNKGLAGRNEQFF.

The genes are TRBV3-1 (or the pseudogene TRBV3-2) and TRBJ2-1, with 10 positions matching TRBD2. Looked up from germline, CDR1 is LGHDT and CDR2 is YNNKEL (reference sequence). This CDR3 has 17 amino acids. V lost 0 bases, J lost 0 bases, and 2 bases stayed unmatched. The DNA for the CDR3 is TGTGCCAGCAGCCAAGAGGGACTAGCGAGCTCCTACAATGAGCAGTTCTTC. Translating gives CASSQEGLASSYNEQFF.

Only a few counts were recorded for this clone. The chain uses TRBV7-8 and TRBJ1-6; the D is unclear. The CDR3 is 14 amino acids. Between the trimmed V and J ends, which lost 1 base and 7 bases, there was a span of 8 bases. Germline CDR1 is SGHVS and CDR2 is FQNEAQ. The CDR3 nucleotides are TGTGCCAGCAGCTTAGGCACGCAGAATTCACCCCTCCACTTT. Amino acid sequence: CASSLGTQNSPLHF.

The genes are TRBV27 and TRBJ2-1, with 12 bases aligning to TRBD2. Germline loops: CDR1 MNHEY, CDR2 SMNVEV (reference sequence). J gave up 4 bases and V 5 bases, and 9 bases lay outside the gene matches. The CDR3 has 17 residues. The CDR3 coding sequence is TGTGCCAGCAGTCCGCCCCCCCTAGCGGGAGGGTACAATGAGCAGTTCTTC. Translating it yields CASSPPPLAGGYNEQFF.

The CDR3 loop reads CASRGALAYGFFEQYF. The DNA of the CDR3 is TGTGCCAGCCGTGGGGCACTAGCGTACGGGTTCTTCGAGCAGTACTTC. This sequence joins TRBV2 and TRBJ2-7; 7 nucleotides match TRBD2. The CDR3 consists of 16 residues. Trimming took 8 bases from V and 6 from J; bases not matched to a gene: 19. Germline CDR1 reads SNHLY; CDR2 reads FYNNEI.

CDR3 nucleotide sequence: TGTGCCAGCAGTGGGCTACAGGGGGCTAATGAAAAACTGTTTTTT. It encodes CASSGLQGANEKLFF. The chain recombines TRBV2 with TRBJ1-4, with 8 bases identical to TRBD1. Germline V gene data show CDR1 as SNHLY and CDR2 as FYNNEI. CDR3 length equals 15 residues. The trim removed 4 bases at V and 3 bases at J, leaving 4 bases unmatched.

The rearrangement links TRBV28 to TRBJ2-3, with 13 bases aligning to TRBD2. Germline CDR1 MDHEN, CDR2 SYDVKM. Unmatched junction bases numbered 17, after V lost 6 bases and J lost 11 bases. The CDR3 is 17 amino acids. The CDR3 DNA sequence: TGTGCCAGCAGCCAGCCCCGGACTAGCGGGAGTTTTTACGGGCAGTATTTT. Protein: CASSQPRTSGSFYGQYF.

The V gene is TRBV2, the J gene TRBJ2-2, with D possibly matching TRBD2 (6 bases). V lost 1 base to trimming and J lost 5 bases, with 17 bases between them. The germline gives CDR1 SNHLY, CDR2 FYNNEI. The CDR3 totals 17 residues. The CDR3 bases are TGTGCCAGCAGTGAAGATTCGGGTCTAAGCGGGACCGGGGAGCTGTTTTTT. As protein: CASSEDSGLSGTGELFF.

The V call is TRBV3-1 (or the pseudogene TRBV3-2), the J call TRBJ1-1; D remains unclear. CDR3 length equals 11 residues. V was clipped by 4 bases and J by 4 bases, with 4 bases between them. The germline V gene encodes CDR1 LGHDT and CDR2 YNNKEL (reference sequence). CDR3 in amino acids: CASSPGTEAFF. CDR3 nucleotides: TGTGCCAGCAGCCCGGGCACTGAAGCTTTCTTT.

At least ten counts were recorded for this clone. The chain recombines TRBV7-9 with TRBJ1-4, with TRBD1 as a possible D gene (5 bases). CDR1 is SEHNR and CDR2 is FQNEAQ in the germline V gene (reference sequence). Between the trimmed V and J ends, which lost 3 bases and 8 bases, there was a span of 13 bases. The CDR3 loop spans 14 amino acids. CDR3 in DNA: TGTGCCAGCAGCTTGGGCAGGGATGAGGAAAAACTGTTTTTT. This codes for CASSLGRDEEKLFF.

Of note for this clone: The junction departs from the called germline gene at one end, perhaps through a read error. The chain is built from TRBV7-7 and TRBJ2-2; TRBD1 is a possible D gene (5 bases). Germline loops: CDR1 SSHAT, CDR2 FNYEAQ (reference sequence). This CDR3 comprises 15 residues. DNA for the CDR3: TGTGCTAGCAGCCCGAGTAGGGGGAACACCGGGGAGCTGTTTTTT. Translated: CASSPSRGNTGELFF.

The chain recombines TRBV7-2 with TRBJ2-1; D is perhaps TRBD2 (6 bases). Trimming pared 1 base from V and 8 bases from J, leaving 18 bases between. CDR3 size: 16 residues. Per germline, CDR1 SGHTA and CDR2 FQGNSA. CDR3 nucleotides: TGTGCCAGCAGCTTAGATGGGACTCGGCCCGGTCATGAGCAGTTCTTC. This encodes CASSLDGTRPGHEQFF.

This clone came up a few times. The chain links TRBV4-2 to TRBJ1-4; D is uncertain. Trimming took off 0 bases at V and 0 bases at J, with 11 bases between the two ends. This CDR3 has 17 amino acids. Germline CDR1 and CDR2: LGHNA and YNFKEQ. The DNA of the CDR3 is TGTGCCAGCAGCCAAGAGGGGAACGGGGCAACTAATGAAAAACTGTTTTTT. Protein sequence: CASSQEGNGATNEKLFF.

A few counts support this clone. This sequence joins TRBV29-1 and TRBJ2-2; TRBD1 might be the D (6 bases). CDR3 length: 13 amino acids. Germline V gene sequence: CDR1 SQVTM, CDR2 ANQGSEA. Trimming took off 8 bases at V and 3 bases at J, with 13 bases between the two ends. The CDR3 reads CSHGQFDTGELFF. The CDR3 DNA sequence: TGCAGCCATGGACAGTTTGACACCGGGGAGCTGTTTTTT.

The chain uses TRBV30 and TRBJ1-6; no reliable D call. Germline V gene sequence: CDR1 GTSNPN, CDR2 SVGIG (reference sequence). V lost 4 bases and J 7 bases, leaving 5 bases between the germline ends. This CDR3 is 11 amino acids long. CDR3 nucleotides: TGTGCCTGGACGGAGAATTCACCCCTCCACTTT. This translates into CAWTENSPLHF.

The V gene is TRBV6-2 or TRBV6-3, the J gene TRBJ2-3; no firm D call. The germline V and J ends were trimmed by 2 bases and 5 bases, with 14 bases remaining between them. CDR3 length: 15 residues. Germline assignment: CDR1 MNHEY and CDR2 SVGEGT. For the CDR3, the DNA is TGTGCCAGCAGTTACGGGCCCCTTAACCGAGATACGCAGTATTTT. It translates to CASSYGPLNRDTQYF.

V and J are TRBV6-4 and TRBJ2-1; unclear D gene. V was shortened by 5 bases and J by 5 bases, with 10 bases between the two germline ends. Germline assignment: CDR1 MRHNA and CDR2 SNTAGT. This CDR3 comprises 13 residues. The CDR3 bases are TGTGCCAGCAGTAAGTCAGAGGACAATGAGCAGTTCTTC. Protein product: CASSKSEDNEQFF.

V is TRBV19 and J is TRBJ1-1, with D unclear. The CDR3 is 15 amino acids. Germline CDR1 is LNHDA and CDR2 is SQIVND (reference sequence). With 7 bases removed from V and 7 bases from J, the gap between germline ends came to 22 bases. In DNA form, the CDR3 reads TGTGCCAGTAACCGAGCCCAGACAAGACAAGATGAAGCTTTCTTT. Encoded protein: CASNRAQTRQDEAFF.

The chain employs TRBV18 and TRBJ1-2; D call uncertain. V was trimmed by 2 bases and J by 0 bases, leaving 10 bases between them. Germline CDR1 and CDR2: KGHSH and LQKENI. This CDR3 has 15 residues. The CDR3 spells CASSPALTSNYGYTF. The CDR3 nucleotides read TGTGCCAGCTCACCAGCCCTCACTTCTAACTATGGCTACACCTTC.

The chain couples TRBV5-5 to TRBJ1-1; weak D call: TRBD1 (6 bases). Trimming cost V 6 bases and J 2 bases, with 14 bases left between them. CDR3 size: 14 residues. The germline V gene encodes CDR1 SGHKS and CDR2 YYEKEE (reference sequence). CDR3 in amino acids: CASTLGHHNTEAFF. The CDR3, as DNA: TGTGCCAGCACCCTGGGACACCACAACACTGAAGCTTTCTTT. Complete variable domain (other parts from reference TRBV5-5 and TRBJ1-1): DAGVTQSPTHLIKTRGQQVTLRCSPISGHKSVSWYQQVLGQGPQFIFQYYEKEERGRGNFPDRFSARQFPNYSSELNVNALLLGDSALYLCASTLGHHNTEAFFGQGTRLTVV.

This chain links TRBV6-5 with TRBJ1-2, with a possible D match to TRBD1 (5 bases). V lost 0 bases to trimming and J lost 0 bases, with 8 bases between them. This CDR3 region has 15 residues. Germline CDR1 and CDR2: MNHEY and SVGAGI. DNA for the CDR3: TGTGCCAGCAGTTACTCGACAGCTTCTAACTATGGCTACACCTTC. Translated: CASSYSTASNYGYTF.

The V call is TRBV5-5, the J call TRBJ1-2; D not certain. This CDR3 has 14 amino acids. Germline V gene sequence: CDR1 SGHKS, CDR2 YYEKEE (reference sequence). Trimming took off 6 bases at V and 3 bases at J, with 15 bases between the two ends. CDR3 bases: TGTGCCAGCACCCCCGCTCCGGGTGACTATGGCTACACCTTC. Translated: CASTPAPGDYGYTF.

This chain connects TRBV30 to TRBJ1-2, with D perhaps TRBD1 (6 bases). Deletions cut 4 bases from V and 5 bases from J, with 11 bases between. In germline, CDR1 is GTSNPN, CDR2 SVGIG (reference sequence). This CDR3 is 12 amino acids long. The CDR3 DNA reads TGTGCCTGGACTAACAGGGCTTATGGCTACACCTTC. It codes for CAWTNRAYGYTF.

This chain uses TRBV30 with TRBJ2-5; unclear D gene. Trimming stripped 0 bases from V and 2 bases from J, with 4 bases between. Germline CDR1 is GTSNPN and CDR2 is SVGIG (reference sequence). This CDR3 has 12 residues. The CDR3 sequence: CAWSVLQETQYF. CDR3 DNA sequence: TGTGCCTGGAGTGTACTTCAAGAGACCCAGTACTTC.

The chain is built from TRBV3-1 (or the pseudogene TRBV3-2) and TRBJ2-5; 14 bases match TRBD2. The CDR3 totals 17 residues. With 6 bases clipped from V and 1 base from J, the junction kept 7 bases outside the gene matches. Germline V CDR1 and CDR2: LGHDT, YNNKEL (reference sequence). CDR3 in DNA: TGTGCCAGCAGACCCTGGACTAGCGGGGGGATCCAAGAGACCCAGTACTTC. This codes for CASRPWTSGGIQETQYF.

The chain is built from TRBV14 and TRBJ1-4; the D gene is possibly TRBD1 (6 bases). The germline CDR1 and CDR2 sequences are SGHDN and FVKESK. This CDR3 is 17 amino acids long. V was cut by 1 base and J by 8 bases, with 20 bases left in between. CDR3: CASSQGRGTPRTEKLFF. The CDR3 DNA follows: TGTGCCAGCAGCCAAGGCAGGGGAACCCCGAGGACCGAAAAACTGTTTTTT.

The chain recombines TRBV19 with TRBJ2-1; 7 nucleotides agree with TRBD1. J was trimmed by 3 bases and V by 2 bases; bases with no gene match: 4. Germline assignment: CDR1 LNHDA and CDR2 SQIVND (reference sequence). CDR3 length: 15 residues. In DNA, the CDR3 is TGTGCCAGTAGTATATCAGGGGGTCTCTACAATGAGCAGTTCTTC. It is translated as CASSISGGLYNEQFF. Full variable domain (remainder filled in from reference TRBV19 and TRBJ2-1): DGGITQSPKYLFRKEGQNVTLSCEQNLNHDAMYWYRQDPGQGLRLIYYSQIVNDFQKGDIAEGYSVSREKKESFPLTVTSAQKNPTAFYLCASSISGGLYNEQFFGPGTRLTVL.

The count of this clone is one. The chain uses TRBV19 and TRBJ1-5; 7 bases are a match to TRBD1. The V gene end was trimmed by 6 bases and the J gene end by 4 bases; junction bases not matched to a gene: 9. The germline V gene has CDR1 LNHDA and CDR2 SQIVND (reference sequence). This CDR3 region has 15 residues. The CDR3 here is CASRHRDRLNQPQHF. The DNA of the CDR3 is TGTGCCAGTAGGCACCGGGACAGATTAAATCAGCCCCAGCATTTT.

V gene TRBV5-1 combines with J gene TRBJ1-4; 7 bases align to TRBD1. Per germline, CDR1 SGHRS and CDR2 YFSETQ. V shed 4 bases and J 7 bases; nucleotides not matched to a gene: 7. The length of the CDR3 is 14 residues. The CDR3 here is CASSPGGSVEKLFF. The DNA of the CDR3 is TGCGCCAGCAGCCCAGGGGGGAGTGTTGAAAAACTGTTTTTT.

J is TRBJ1-6 and V is TRBV28; D may be TRBD1 (6 bases). The CDR3 length is 17 residues. Germline V lookup: CDR1 MDHEN, CDR2 SYDVKM. V was shortened by 6 bases and J by 7 bases, with 22 bases between the two germline ends. The CDR3 region is CASSPFTGSRYNSPLHF. Written as DNA, the CDR3 is TGTGCCAGCAGCCCATTTACAGGGTCTCGTTACAATTCACCCCTCCACTTT.